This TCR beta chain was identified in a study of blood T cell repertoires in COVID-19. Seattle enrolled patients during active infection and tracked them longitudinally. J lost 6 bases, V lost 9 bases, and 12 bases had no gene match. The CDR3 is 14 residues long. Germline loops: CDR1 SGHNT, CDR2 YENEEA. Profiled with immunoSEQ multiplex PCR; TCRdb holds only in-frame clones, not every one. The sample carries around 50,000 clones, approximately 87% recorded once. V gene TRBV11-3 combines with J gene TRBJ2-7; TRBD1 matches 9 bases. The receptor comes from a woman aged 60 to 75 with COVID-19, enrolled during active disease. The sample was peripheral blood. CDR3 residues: CASRAGTGRGEQYF. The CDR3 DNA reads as TGTGCCAGTCGCGCCGGGACAGGGAGGGGCGAGCAGTACTTC.